This paragraph covers one TCR beta chain sequence. Its antigen is unknown. The J segment lost 7 bases and the V segment lost 7 bases, leaving 9 bases of the junction unmatched. This CDR3 spans 12 amino acids. Germline V gene sequence: CDR1 SQVTM, CDR2 ANQGSEA. The authors ran the immunoSEQ assay, v3.0, at survey level. Method: immunoSEQ multiplex PCR; TCRdb's copy keeps in-frame clones and lacks some. The table records 23,000 or so clones, almost 85% of them present only once. People in the study who had HIV all got their treatment in the United States. The data were taken from a study of long-term antiretroviral therapy in people with HIV. Study-level points and caveats: ART was followed by higher diversity that remained below transplant donor controls. Dominating the repertoire at all time points were the clones that expanded before ART.

This chain joins TRBV29-1 and TRBJ1-1; 7 nucleotides match TRBD1. The input for sequencing was unsorted PBMCs, taken 0.3 years after starting antiretroviral therapy. The TCR originated in a man between 50 and 59 years old with HIV. The CDR3 here is CSAQQGMGEAFF. CDR3 nucleotide sequence: TGCAGCGCTCAACAGGGGATGGGTGAAGCTTTCTTT.